The 16 T cell receptor beta chains presented below share a single source sample, sequenced in a study of blood T cells in healthy people across ages. Primers used in a second PCR of roughly 6 to 12 cycles were a sample-barcoded 5' primer and a J-beta primer mix. TCRdb used MiXCR to reprocess the 5' RACE reads, holding one entry per CDR3 protein. The table records about 640,000 distinct CDR3 sequences, roughly 58% of them present only once. Specimen: blood. Receptors originate from a man in his 60s in good health.

This chain links TRBV7-2 with TRBJ2-7; the match to TRBD1 covers 9 bases. The germline V gene encodes CDR1 SGHTA and CDR2 FQGNSA. The CDR3 length is 14 residues. V was pared by 8 bases and J by 3 bases, with 8 bases of the junction left unmatched. The CDR3 here is CASGHGQGHYEQYF. CDR3 bases: TGTGCCAGCGGCCATGGACAGGGGCACTACGAGCAGTACTTC.

On this clonotype: At one boundary the junction diverges from the germline segment, which might be a read error. The CDR3 DNA follows: TGTGCCAGCAGTTACCTCATGGACGGCACAGGTACGCAGTATTTT. Its protein product is CASSYLMDGTGTQYF. The J gene is TRBJ2-3, the V gene TRBV6-2 or TRBV6-3, with D possibly being TRBD1 (5 bases). The CDR3 totals 15 residues. Germline CDR1 reads MNHEY; CDR2 reads SVGEGT.

The chain joins TRBV3-1 to TRBJ1-2; unclear D gene. Germline CDR1 is LGHDT and CDR2 is YNNKEL (reference sequence). The CDR3 runs to 13 residues. The germline V and J ends were trimmed by 1 base and 13 bases, with 16 bases remaining between them. CDR3 amino acids: CASSQGLGSLTTF. DNA for the CDR3: TGTGCCAGCAGCCAAGGATTAGGGTCCCTAACCACCTTC.

The chain is built from TRBV28 and TRBJ2-4, with TRBD1 matching over 7 bases. Losses at the gene ends were 6 bases for V and 2 bases for J; bases not matched to a gene: 7. This CDR3 contains 15 residues. CDR1 and CDR2 (germline): MDHEN, SYDVKM. CDR3 in DNA: TGTGCCAGCAGAACAGGGGCCACCCCCAAAAACATTCAGTACTTC. Translating it yields CASRTGATPKNIQYF.

The chain has TRBV7-2 and TRBJ1-4, with D perhaps TRBD1 (5 bases). The CDR3 runs to 15 residues. V was clipped by 5 bases and J by 8 bases, with 18 bases between them. Germline lookup yields CDR1 SGHTA and CDR2 FQGNSA. In DNA, the CDR3 is TGTGCCAGCAGCCCCCGGGACCTGGGGGGAGAAAAACTGTTTTTT. Translating it yields CASSPRDLGGEKLFF.

This clonotype came up a few times. The chain joins TRBV3-1 to TRBJ1-2; 9 bases align to TRBD1. There are 15 residues in the CDR3. The junction had 4 bases not matched to a gene; V was cut back by 5 bases and J by 0 bases. Looked up from germline, CDR1 is LGHDT and CDR2 is YNNKEL (reference sequence). CDR3 loop: CASSSRTGANYGYTF. The CDR3 DNA sequence: TGTGCCAGCAGCTCCCGGACAGGGGCTAACTATGGCTACACCTTC.

This chain links TRBV6-1 with TRBJ1-1; D perhaps matches TRBD1 (5 bases). Trimming pared 5 bases from V and 1 base from J, leaving 20 bases between. This CDR3 is 17 amino acids long. Germline V gene sequence: CDR1 MNHNS, CDR2 SASEGT. The CDR3 region is CASSTTGLADRNTEAFF. CDR3 coding DNA: TGTGCCAGCAGTACAACAGGTCTAGCAGACAGGAACACTGAAGCTTTCTTT.

The chain combines TRBV6-5 with TRBJ1-6, with 7 bases matching TRBD1. CDR1 is MNHEY and CDR2 is SVGAGI in the germline V gene. V gave up 0 bases and J gave up 7 bases; unmatched junction bases: 15. The CDR3 runs 19 residues. The chain's CDR3 is CASSYSIFRSGGENSPLHF. As DNA, the CDR3 is TGTGCCAGCAGTTACTCTATTTTTCGATCAGGGGGGGAGAATTCACCCCTCCACTTT.

V and J are TRBV9 and TRBJ2-3, with 11 bases matching TRBD2. Germline V gives CDR1 SGDLS, CDR2 YYNGEE. This CDR3 comprises 16 residues. V shed 4 bases and J 2 bases; nucleotides not matched to a gene: 6. CDR3 region: CASSPLAGGNTDTQYF. CDR3 bases: TGTGCCAGCAGCCCCCTAGCGGGGGGCAACACAGATACGCAGTATTTT.

This clonotype was observed a few times. The rearrangement uses TRBV12-3 or TRBV12-4 and TRBJ2-2; tentatively, D is TRBD2 (7 bases). The CDR3 extends over 16 amino acids. Trimming shortened V by 5 bases and J by 2 bases, and 15 bases separated the two germline ends. This CDR3 is CASSPPAGANTGELFF. CDR3 sequence (DNA): TGTGCCAGCAGTCCCCCGGCGGGGGCTAACACCGGGGAGCTGTTTTTT.

The genes are TRBV20-1 and TRBJ2-7; either TRBD1 or TRBD2 may supply D (5 bases each). The germline V gene has CDR1 DFQATT and CDR2 SNEGSKA (reference sequence). The CDR3 runs to 12 residues. V lost 3 bases, J lost 3 bases, and 9 bases lay in between. This CDR3 reads CSARGTLYEQYF. CDR3 sequence (DNA): TGCAGTGCTAGGGGGACCCTCTACGAGCAGTACTTC.

V is TRBV2 and J is TRBJ2-5; TRBD1 aligns across 9 bases. TRBJ2-7 explains the end of the DNA better; the J call may be wrong. Germline V gene data show CDR1 as SNHLY and CDR2 as FYNNEI. The CDR3 has 14 residues. The CDR3 sequence is CASSGGDRVHEQYF. The CDR3 coding sequence is TGTGCCAGCAGTGGCGGGGACAGGGTACACGAGCAGTACTTC.

This chain uses TRBV20-1 with TRBJ2-5, with 11 nucleotides matching TRBD2. The CDR3 is 16 amino acids. Germline V gene lookup returns CDR1 DFQATT and CDR2 SNEGSKA (reference sequence). V gave up 1 base and J gave up 1 base; unmatched junction bases: 5. The CDR3 DNA reads TGCAGTGCTAGAGGGGTTAGCGGGAGGGTCCAAGAGACCCAGTACTTC. Translation: CSARGVSGRVQETQYF.

The CDR3 sequence: CAISDSGGRQETQYF. The CDR3 DNA follows: TGTGCCATCAGTGACTCGGGGGGGAGACAAGAGACCCAGTACTTC. This chain joins TRBV10-3 and TRBJ2-5; TRBD2 agrees at 8 bases. V gave up 3 bases and J gave up 2 bases; unmatched junction bases: 5. This CDR3 comprises 15 residues. From germline, CDR1 is ENHRY and CDR2 SYGVKD.

DNA of the CDR3: TGCGCCAGCCGTAGCGGGGGGTCCCCCCTCACCTACAATGAGCAGTACTTC. It yields the protein CASRSGGSPLTYNEQYF. The chain joins TRBV5-1 to TRBJ2-1; 10 nucleotides line up with TRBD2. The tail of the sequence fits TRBJ2-7 better, so the J call may be wrong. This CDR3 has 17 amino acids. Germline V gives CDR1 SGHRS, CDR2 YFSETQ.

J is TRBJ2-1 and V is TRBV20-1, with TRBD1 matching 7 bases. The germline gives CDR1 DFQATT, CDR2 SNEGSKA (reference sequence). J was trimmed by 3 bases and V by 3 bases; bases with no gene match: 5. The CDR3 sequence is 14 residues long. The CDR3 DNA reads TGCAGTGCTAGCAGCAGGGGGAACTACAATGAGCAGTTCTTC. As protein: CSASSRGNYNEQFF.